These T cell receptor beta chains were read from a single sample in a study of blood T cell repertoires in COVID-19. The method was immunoSEQ multiplex PCR; TCRdb's version includes in-frame clones alone and lacks a portion of them. The sample includes roughly 180,000 clones, about 88% seen only once; the top ten take over 0.85%. Sequencing was performed on peripheral blood. Receptors were obtained from a man aged 18 to 29 with acute or convalescent COVID-19. The CDR3 runs from the conserved cysteine through the conserved F or W. A D gene is named only where the DNA matches it firmly. Clone size is given for some rows only: seen once, a few or many times, or a class if the clone is expanded.

size	J	V	D	CDR3	DNA
-	TRBJ1-2	TRBV5-1	TRBD1	CASSDTGGVYGYTF	TGCGCCAGCAGCGATACAGGGGGCGTCTATGGCTACACCTTC
-	TRBJ1-3	TRBV12-3/TRBV12-4	-	CASSLQGNTIYF	TGTGCCAGCAGTTTACAGGGAAACACCATATATTTT
-	TRBJ1-5	TRBV19	-	CASHMGYARANQPQHF	TGTGCCAGCCATATGGGCTACGCGCGGGCAAATCAGCCCCAGCATTTT
few	TRBJ1-1	TRBV6-5	-	CASSPRPRRNTEAFF	TGTGCCAGCAGTCCCCGACCTCGGAGGAACACTGAAGCTTTCTTT
once	TRBJ1-3	TRBV18	TRBD1	CASSPGQGVGGNTIYF	TGTGCCAGCTCACCGGGACAGGGAGTAGGTGGAAACACCATATATTTT
-	TRBJ1-1	TRBV7-2	TRBD1	CASSWGQGGAFF	TGTGCCAGCAGCTGGGGACAGGGAGGAGCTTTCTTT
-	TRBJ1-1	TRBV5-1	-	CASSFAGMNTEAFF	TGCGCCAGCAGCTTTGCAGGGATGAACACTGAAGCTTTCTTT
-	TRBJ2-1	TRBV14	-	CASSQDKAKIEQFF	TGTGCCAGCAGCCAAGATAAAGCGAAGATTGAGCAGTTCTTC
-	TRBJ2-1	TRBV28	TRBD2	CASSSPLAGGIVHEQFF	TGTGCCAGCAGTTCACCACTAGCGGGGGGTATAGTCCATGAGCAGTTCTTC
-	TRBJ1-1	TRBV18	TRBD1	CASSGQGIGAFF	TGTGCCAGCTCTGGACAGGGGATTGGAGCTTTCTTT
-	TRBJ1-1	TRBV18	-	CASSPRVGGGTEAFF	TGTGCCAGCTCACCACGCGTCGGGGGGGGTACTGAAGCTTTCTTT
few	TRBJ2-5	TRBV18	-	CASSPSFRALGETQYF	TGTGCCAGCTCACCATCTTTCAGGGCGCTGGGAGAGACCCAGTACTTC
once	TRBJ1-2	TRBV4-1	-	CASSQDWRIPYGYTF	TGCGCCAGCAGCCAAGATTGGCGGATCCCCTATGGCTACACCTTC
-	TRBJ1-1	TRBV3-1/TRBV3-2	-	CASSQVRQTEAFF	TGTGCCAGCAGCCAAGTTAGACAAACTGAAGCTTTCTTT
-	TRBJ2-5	TRBV9	TRBD1	CASSGGTGGQETQYF	TGTGCCAGCAGCGGGGGGACAGGGGGACAAGAGACCCAGTACTTC
-	TRBJ1-6	TRBV6-5	-	CASREVIYNSPLHF	TGTGCCAGCAGGGAGGTCATCTATAATTCACCCCTCCACTTT
once	TRBJ1-2	TRBV4-1	TRBD1	CASSQVGTGDGYTF	TGCGCCAGCAGCCAAGTTGGGACAGGGGATGGCTACACCTTC